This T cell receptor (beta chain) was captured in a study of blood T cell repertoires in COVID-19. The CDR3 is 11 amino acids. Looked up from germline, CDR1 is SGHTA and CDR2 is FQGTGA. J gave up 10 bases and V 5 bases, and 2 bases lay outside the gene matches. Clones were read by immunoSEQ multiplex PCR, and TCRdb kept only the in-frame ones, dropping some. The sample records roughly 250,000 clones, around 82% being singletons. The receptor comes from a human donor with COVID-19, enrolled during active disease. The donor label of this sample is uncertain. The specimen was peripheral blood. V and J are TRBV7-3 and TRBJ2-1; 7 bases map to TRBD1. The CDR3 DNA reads TGTGCCAGCAGCCAGACAGGGGAGCAGTTCTTC. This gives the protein CASSQTGEQFF.